Presented here are 23 T cell receptor beta chains from one specimen sequenced in a study of blood T cell repertoires in COVID-19. The data were produced by immunoSEQ multiplex PCR, yet TCRdb's version contains in-frame clones alone and is incomplete. The sample yields about 110,000 clones, over 70% seen once. The specimen was peripheral blood. The origin of the receptors is a human donor in a cohort sampled during active or convalescent COVID-19.

The V and J genes are TRBV3-1 (or the pseudogene TRBV3-2) and TRBJ1-1; TRBD1 aligns across 8 bases. Germline V gene lookup returns CDR1 LGHDT and CDR2 YNNKEL (reference sequence). The V and J ends lost 3 bases and 1 base, in that order; junction bases with no gene match: 4. The CDR3 extends over 15 amino acids. The chain's CDR3 is CASSHITGGNTEAFF. CDR3 DNA sequence: TGTGCCAGCAGCCATATTACAGGGGGGAACACTGAAGCTTTCTTT.

This chain links TRBV4-3 with TRBJ2-5; 12 bases fit TRBD2. Germline V gives CDR1 LGHNA, CDR2 YSLEER. There are 16 residues in the CDR3. J lost 4 bases, V lost 1 base, and 4 bases had no gene match. CDR3 loop: CASSQGSTSGGETQYF. The CDR3 nucleotides read TGCGCCAGCAGCCAAGGGTCGACTAGCGGGGGAGAGACCCAGTACTTC.

This clone was observed a single time. V is TRBV4-2 and J is TRBJ2-1; the match to TRBD2 covers 11 bases. The V segment lost 3 bases and the J segment 8 bases; nucleotides outside the gene matches: 3. From germline, CDR1 is LGHNA and CDR2 YNFKEQ. This CDR3 comprises 14 residues. The CDR3 DNA sequence: TGTGCCAGCAGCCAGACTAGCGGGACGGATGAGCAGTTCTTC. Translating it yields CASSQTSGTDEQFF.

This clone appeared once. The chain links TRBV7-9 to TRBJ2-1; TRBD2 is a possible D gene (5 bases). CDR3 size: 15 residues. Germline V gene sequence: CDR1 SEHNR, CDR2 FQNEAQ (reference sequence). Trimming removed 7 bases from V and 0 bases from J, with 13 bases in between. The CDR3: CASTPFRDSYNEQFF. As DNA, the CDR3 is TGTGCCAGCACGCCCTTCCGGGACTCCTACAATGAGCAGTTCTTC.

The chain has TRBV28 and TRBJ2-7, with D perhaps matching TRBD2 (6 bases). The germline V gene has CDR1 MDHEN and CDR2 SYDVKM. The CDR3 is made up of 13 amino acids. The V end lost 4 bases, the J end lost 11 bases, and 18 bases lay between the germline ends. The CDR3 bases are TGTGCCAGCAGTTCCGCCCCCCAGGCGGGGAAGTACTTC. It specifies CASSSAPQAGKYF.

The J gene is TRBJ2-3, the V gene TRBV3-1 (or the pseudogene TRBV3-2); 14 bases line up with TRBD2. The CDR3 contains 18 residues. Germline loops: CDR1 LGHDT, CDR2 YNNKEL (reference sequence). V lost 4 bases and J lost 7; bases outside the gene matches: 13. The CDR3 coding sequence is TGTGCCAGCAGCCCCCGTGGGTCGACTAGCGGGAGGGACCATACGCAGTATTTT. Translation: CASSPRGSTSGRDHTQYF.

The chain carries TRBV11-2 and TRBJ2-4; 12 nucleotides agree with TRBD1. CDR1 is SGHAT, CDR2 FQNNGV, per germline. The junction had 5 bases not matched to a gene; V was cut back by 5 bases and J by 0 bases. The CDR3 totals 17 residues. The CDR3 loop reads CASSRGTGGEAKNIQYF. In DNA form, the CDR3 reads TGTGCCAGCAGCCGGGGGACAGGGGGCGAAGCCAAAAACATTCAGTACTTC.

The gene calls are TRBV5-6 and TRBJ1-2; 7 positions match TRBD1. The CDR3 spans 12 residues. The V gene's germline CDR1 is SGHDT and CDR2 YYEEEE. Losses at the gene ends were 4 bases for V and 12 bases for J; bases not matched to a gene: 9. The CDR3, as DNA: TGTGCCAGCAGCCACGGACAGGCAAAACACACCTTC. This codes for CASSHGQAKHTF.

This clone came up a few times. The chain combines TRBV9 with TRBJ2-2; D might be TRBD2 (5 bases). Germline assignment: CDR1 SGDLS and CDR2 YYNGEE. This CDR3 comprises 15 residues. V was clipped by 0 bases and J by 2 bases, with 8 bases between them. This CDR3 is CASSVGGSNTGELFF. CDR3 DNA: TGTGCCAGCAGCGTAGGTGGGAGCAACACCGGGGAGCTGTTTTTT.

The chain couples TRBV19 to TRBJ1-1; no reliable D call. Germline values: CDR1 LNHDA, CDR2 SQIVND (reference sequence). The CDR3 runs to 12 residues. V was shortened by 6 bases and J by 4 bases, with 9 bases between the two germline ends. The CDR3 region is CASRDRGTEAFF. In DNA, the CDR3 is TGTGCCAGTAGGGACCGGGGCACTGAAGCTTTCTTT. The entire variable domain, with the rest obtained from reference TRBV19 and TRBJ1-1, is as follows: DGGITQSPKYLFRKEGQNVTLSCEQNLNHDAMYWYRQDPGQGLRLIYYSQIVNDFQKGDIAEGYSVSREKKESFPLTVTSAQKNPTAFYLCASRDRGTEAFFGQGTRLTVV.

The V call is TRBV6-5, the J call TRBJ1-2, with a possible D match to TRBD1 (6 bases). V was shortened by 7 bases and J by 4 bases, with 16 bases between the two germline ends. There are 14 residues in the CDR3. CDR1 MNHEY and CDR2 SVGAGI come from the germline V gene. The CDR3 reads CASKGGVASYGYTF. The CDR3 DNA follows: TGTGCCAGCAAGGGGGGGGTCGCATCCTATGGCTACACCTTC.

V gene TRBV11-2 combines with J gene TRBJ2-4; TRBD1 matches 7 bases. Germline trimming cut 5 bases from V and 1 base from J; bases unmatched to any gene: 11. Germline-derived CDR1 and CDR2 are SGHAT and FQNNGV. The CDR3 spans 17 residues. CDR3 residues: CASSPPGTARAKNIQYF. CDR3 DNA: TGTGCCAGCAGCCCTCCCGGGACAGCAAGGGCCAAAAACATTCAGTACTTC.

The CDR3 DNA follows: TGTGCCAGCAGCAAAGATAGACAGGGGGAAACGGTTACTGAAGCTTTCTTT. This gives the protein CASSKDRQGETVTEAFF. The rearrangement joins TRBV21-1 to TRBJ1-1; the table assigns TRBD1, which was not confirmed against the DNA. TRBV21-1 is listed as a pseudogene. CDR3 size: 17 residues.

The chain links TRBV6-6 to TRBJ2-3, with D maybe TRBD1 (5 bases). In germline, CDR1 is MNHNY, CDR2 SVGAGI (reference sequence). The germline V and J ends were trimmed by 2 bases and 8 bases, with 11 bases remaining between them. The CDR3 runs to 13 residues. The CDR3 region has the DNA TGTGCCAGCAGTTACGATGGGGCCGGTACGCAGTATTTT. It codes for CASSYDGAGTQYF.

This clone was seen just once. CDR3 amino acids: CASRLYYTSGTMVRARKNNEQFF. CDR3 bases: TGTGCAAGTCGCCTATACTATACTAGCGGGACGATGGTCCGCGCAAGGAAAAACAATGAGCAGTTCTTC. The chain carries TRBV12-2 and TRBJ2-1; TRBD2 is the table's D call and was not checked against the DNA. TRBV12-2 is termed a pseudogene. The CDR3 contains 23 residues.

CDR3 bases: TGTGCCAGCAGCCACCCGCGCGGACAGGGCGCTAATGACTACGAGCAGTACTTC. It encodes CASSHPRGQGANDYEQYF. The rearrangement joins TRBV5-8 to TRBJ2-7, with 8 bases that match TRBD1. The CDR3 consists of 18 residues. In germline, CDR1 is SGHTS, CDR2 YDEGEE. Trimming took 4 bases from V and 3 from J; bases not matched to a gene: 18.

The rearrangement joins TRBV7-2 to TRBJ2-1, with TRBD2 as a possible D gene (5 bases). The CDR3 loop spans 15 amino acids. From germline, CDR1 is SGHTA and CDR2 FQGNSA. Trimming removed 2 bases from V and 4 bases from J, with 12 bases in between. The CDR3 bases are TGTGCCAGCAGCTTAAGGGCGGGTTTATACAATGAGCAGTTCTTC. Translated: CASSLRAGLYNEQFF. Supplemented by reference TRBV7-2 and TRBJ2-1, the full variable domain reads GAGVSQSPSNKVTEKGKDVELRCDPISGHTALYWYRQSLGQGLEFLIYFQGNSAPDKSGLPSDRFSAERTGGSVSTLTIQRTQQEDSAVYLCASSLRAGLYNEQFFGPGTRLTVL.

The chain is built from TRBV10-1 and TRBJ2-2, with TRBD2 identical over 8 bases. J gave up 6 bases and V 6 bases, and 12 bases lay outside the gene matches. The CDR3 has 16 amino acids. The germline V gene encodes CDR1 WNHNN and CDR2 SYGVQD (reference sequence). This chain's CDR3 is CASSARSGRAPGELFF. The CDR3, as DNA: TGCGCCAGCAGCGCAAGGTCCGGGAGGGCCCCCGGGGAGCTGTTTTTT.

This rearrangement joins TRBV9 to TRBJ2-7, with 9 bases matching TRBD1. The CDR3 is 15 residues long. Germline values: CDR1 SGDLS, CDR2 YYNGEE. The V gene end was trimmed by 4 bases and the J gene end by 8 bases; junction bases not matched to a gene: 13. The CDR3, as DNA: TGTGCCAGCAGCCCTCCCGGGACAGGGTACGGTAAGCAGTACTTC. It is translated as CASSPPGTGYGKQYF.

This clone has just one count. The chain is built from TRBV6-6 and TRBJ2-7; 7 nucleotides align to TRBD1. V lost 5 bases, J lost 0 bases, and 13 bases stayed unmatched. The CDR3 length is 17 residues. Germline lookup yields CDR1 MNHNY and CDR2 SVGAGI (reference sequence). CDR3 nucleotides: TGTGCCAGCAGTCCCAGCTTATTTAGGACAGGCTCCTACGAGCAGTACTTC. Amino acids: CASSPSLFRTGSYEQYF.

This chain's CDR3 is CASRPDTFTDTQYF. The CDR3 nucleotides are TGTGCCAGTAGGCCTGACACGTTCACAGATACGCAGTATTTT. This sequence joins TRBV19 and TRBJ2-3; D uncertain. The CDR3 consists of 14 residues. CDR1 is LNHDA, CDR2 SQIVND, per germline (reference sequence). Trimming left V 6 bases short and J 2 bases short, with 12 bases between.

This clone was seen more than once but under ten times. This sequence joins TRBV5-1 and TRBJ1-6, with 8 positions matching TRBD1. Germline-derived CDR1 and CDR2 are SGHRS and YFSETQ. V was clipped by 5 bases and J by 8 bases; unmatched bases: 9. The CDR3 is 15 residues long. The CDR3: CASRFRTGSDSPLHF. CDR3 DNA: TGCGCCAGCAGATTTCGGACAGGGTCGGATTCACCCCTCCACTTT.

The V gene is TRBV6-5, the J gene TRBJ1-6; the D gene is possibly TRBD1 (6 bases). Trimming cost V 2 bases and J 5 bases, with 10 bases left between them. Looked up from germline, CDR1 is MNHEY and CDR2 is SVGAGI. This CDR3 has 15 amino acids. CDR3 DNA: TGTGCCAGCAGTTACACCGGACAGCATAATTCACCCCTCCACTTT. This encodes CASSYTGQHNSPLHF.